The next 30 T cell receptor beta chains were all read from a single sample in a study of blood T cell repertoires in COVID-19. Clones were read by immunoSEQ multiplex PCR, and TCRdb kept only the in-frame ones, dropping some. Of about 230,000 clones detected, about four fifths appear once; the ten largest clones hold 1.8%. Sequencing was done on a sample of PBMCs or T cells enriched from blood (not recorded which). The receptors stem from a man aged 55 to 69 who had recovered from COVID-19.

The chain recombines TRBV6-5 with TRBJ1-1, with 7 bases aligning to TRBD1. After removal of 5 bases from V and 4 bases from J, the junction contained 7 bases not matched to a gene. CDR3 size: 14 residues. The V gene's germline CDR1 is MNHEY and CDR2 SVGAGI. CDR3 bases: TGTGCCAGCAGTAGCCGGGACAGCGGCACTGAAGCTTTCTTT. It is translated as CASSSRDSGTEAFF.

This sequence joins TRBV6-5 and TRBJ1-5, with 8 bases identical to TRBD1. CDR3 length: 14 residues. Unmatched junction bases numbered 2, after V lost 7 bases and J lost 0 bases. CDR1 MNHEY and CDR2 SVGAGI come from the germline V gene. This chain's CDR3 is CASKGQVSNQPQHF. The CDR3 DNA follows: TGTGCCAGCAAGGGACAGGTTAGCAATCAGCCCCAGCATTTT.

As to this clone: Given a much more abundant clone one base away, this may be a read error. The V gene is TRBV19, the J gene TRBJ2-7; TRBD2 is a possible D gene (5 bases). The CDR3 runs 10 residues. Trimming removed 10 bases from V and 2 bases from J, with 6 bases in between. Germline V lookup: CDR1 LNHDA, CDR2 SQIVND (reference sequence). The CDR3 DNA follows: TGTGCCACCGGGACCTACGAGCAGTACTTC. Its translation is CATGTYEQYF.

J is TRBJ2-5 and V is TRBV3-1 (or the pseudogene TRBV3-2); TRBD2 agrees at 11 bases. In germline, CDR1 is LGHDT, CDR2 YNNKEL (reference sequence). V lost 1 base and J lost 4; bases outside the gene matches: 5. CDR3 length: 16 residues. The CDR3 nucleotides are TGTGCCAGCAGCCAAGGCCTAGCGGGGGGCGGAGAGACCCAGTACTTC. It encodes CASSQGLAGGGETQYF.

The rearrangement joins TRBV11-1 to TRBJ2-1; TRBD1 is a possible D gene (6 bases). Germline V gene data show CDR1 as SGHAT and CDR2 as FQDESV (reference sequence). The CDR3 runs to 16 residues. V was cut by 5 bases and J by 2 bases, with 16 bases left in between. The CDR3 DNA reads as TGTGCCAGCAGCCCGGACAGCTTCACGACCTACAATGAGCAGTTCTTC. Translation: CASSPDSFTTYNEQFF.

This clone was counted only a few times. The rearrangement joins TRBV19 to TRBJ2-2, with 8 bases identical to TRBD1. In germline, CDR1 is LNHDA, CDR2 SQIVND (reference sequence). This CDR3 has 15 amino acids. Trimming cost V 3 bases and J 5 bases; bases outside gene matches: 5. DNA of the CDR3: TGTGCCAGTAGTATCCCGGACAGGGTGACCGGGGAGCTGTTTTTT. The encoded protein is CASSIPDRVTGELFF.

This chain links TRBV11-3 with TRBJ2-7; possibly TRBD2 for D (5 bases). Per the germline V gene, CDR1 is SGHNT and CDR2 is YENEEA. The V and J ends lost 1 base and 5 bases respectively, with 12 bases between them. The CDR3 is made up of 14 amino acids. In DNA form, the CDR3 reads TGTGCCAGCAGCTTAGTCACCGGGGTCCACGAGCAGTACTTC. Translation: CASSLVTGVHEQYF.

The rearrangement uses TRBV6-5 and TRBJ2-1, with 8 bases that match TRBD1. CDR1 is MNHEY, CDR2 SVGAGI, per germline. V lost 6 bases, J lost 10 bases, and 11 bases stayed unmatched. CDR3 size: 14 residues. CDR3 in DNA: TGTGCCAGCAGACCACCCCGACAGGGGTCGGAGCAGTTCTTC. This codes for CASRPPRQGSEQFF.

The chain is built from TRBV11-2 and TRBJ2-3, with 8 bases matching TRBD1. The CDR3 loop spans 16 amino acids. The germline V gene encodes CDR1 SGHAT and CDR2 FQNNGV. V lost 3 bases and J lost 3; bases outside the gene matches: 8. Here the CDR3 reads CASSFSGTGRTDTQYF. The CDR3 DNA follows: TGTGCCAGCAGCTTTAGTGGGACAGGCAGGACAGATACGCAGTATTTT. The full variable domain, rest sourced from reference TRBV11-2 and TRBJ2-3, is EAGVAQSPRYKIIEKRQSVAFWCNPISGHATLYWYQQILGQGPKLLIQFQNNGVVDDSQLPKDRFSAERLKGVDSTLKIQPAKLEDSAVYLCASSFSGTGRTDTQYFGPGTRLTVL.

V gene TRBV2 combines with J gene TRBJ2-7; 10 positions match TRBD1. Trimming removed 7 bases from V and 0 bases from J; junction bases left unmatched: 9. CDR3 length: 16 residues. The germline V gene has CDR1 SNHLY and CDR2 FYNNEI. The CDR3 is CASTEPGTGASYEQYF. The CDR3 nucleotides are TGTGCCAGCACCGAACCCGGGACAGGGGCCTCCTACGAGCAGTACTTC.

As DNA, the CDR3 is TGTGCCAGCAGCTTAGGGACAGGGAGCTACGAGCAGTACTTC. Amino acid sequence: CASSLGTGSYEQYF. This chain joins TRBV11-2 and TRBJ2-7, with 8 bases fitting TRBD1. This CDR3 is built from 14 residues. The germline CDR1 and CDR2 sequences are SGHAT and FQNNGV. V lost 1 base to trimming and J lost 3 bases; unmatched junction nucleotides: 2.

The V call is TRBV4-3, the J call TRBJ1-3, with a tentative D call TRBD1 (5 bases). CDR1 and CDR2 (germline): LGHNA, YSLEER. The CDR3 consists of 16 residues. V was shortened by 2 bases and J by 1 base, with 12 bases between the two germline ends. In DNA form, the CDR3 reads TGCGCCAGCAGCCAACGACGGGGGTCGTCTGGAAACACCATATATTTT. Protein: CASSQRRGSSGNTIYF.

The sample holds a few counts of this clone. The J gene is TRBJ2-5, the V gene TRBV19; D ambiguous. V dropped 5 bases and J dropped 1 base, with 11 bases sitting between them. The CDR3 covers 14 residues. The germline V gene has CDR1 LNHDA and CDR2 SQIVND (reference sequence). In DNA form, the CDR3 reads TGTGCCAGTAGTCCCCAACCCAGCCAAGAGACCCAGTACTTC. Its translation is CASSPQPSQETQYF.

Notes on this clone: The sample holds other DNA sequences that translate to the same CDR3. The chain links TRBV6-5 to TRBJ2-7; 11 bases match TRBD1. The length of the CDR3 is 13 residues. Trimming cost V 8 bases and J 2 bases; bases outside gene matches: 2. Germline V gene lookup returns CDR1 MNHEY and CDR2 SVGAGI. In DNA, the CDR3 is TGTGCCAGCCGGGGACAGGGGGCCTACGAGCAGTACTTC. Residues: CASRGQGAYEQYF.

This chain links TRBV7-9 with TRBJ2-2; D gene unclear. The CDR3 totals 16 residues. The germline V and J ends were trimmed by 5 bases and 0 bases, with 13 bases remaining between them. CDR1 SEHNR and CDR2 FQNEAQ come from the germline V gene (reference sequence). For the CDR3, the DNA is TGTGCCAGCAGCGCAGCCCAGGCCCCGAACACCGGGGAGCTGTTTTTT. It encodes CASSAAQAPNTGELFF.

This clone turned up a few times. This CDR3 reads CASGLPLTGLAYEQYF. For the CDR3, the DNA is TGTGCTAGTGGTTTGCCCCTGACAGGATTAGCCTACGAGCAGTACTTC. The V call is TRBV12-5, the J call TRBJ2-7, with D tentatively TRBD1 (6 bases). Germline-derived CDR1 and CDR2 are LGHNT and FRNRAP. Trimming removed 2 bases at V and 2 bases at J, with 16 bases between. This CDR3 spans 16 amino acids. Looking up the rest from reference TRBV12-5 and TRBJ2-7 gives the full variable domain: DARVTQTPRHKVTEMGQEVTMRCQPILGHNTVFWYRQTMMQGLELLAYFRNRAPLDDSGMPKDRFSAEMPDATLATLKIQPSEPRDSAVYFCASGLPLTGLAYEQYFGPGTRLTVT.

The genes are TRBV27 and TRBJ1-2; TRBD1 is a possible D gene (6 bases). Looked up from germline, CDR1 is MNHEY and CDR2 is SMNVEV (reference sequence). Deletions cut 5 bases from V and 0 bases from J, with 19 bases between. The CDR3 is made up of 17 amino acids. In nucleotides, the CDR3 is TGTGCCAGCAGTCCTATACCTGCGGGGGCAGCTAACTATGGCTACACCTTC. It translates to CASSPIPAGAANYGYTF.

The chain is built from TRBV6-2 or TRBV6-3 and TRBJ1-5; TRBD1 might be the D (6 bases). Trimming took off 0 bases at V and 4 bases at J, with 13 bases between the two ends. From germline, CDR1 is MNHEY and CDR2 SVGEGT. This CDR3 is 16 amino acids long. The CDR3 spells CASSYSIWDINQPQHF. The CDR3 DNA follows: TGTGCCAGCAGTTACTCGATTTGGGACATAAATCAGCCCCAGCATTTT.

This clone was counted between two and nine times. The CDR3 region is CASSIGRGRANEKLFF. Written as DNA, the CDR3 is TGTGCCAGTAGTATCGGCAGGGGACGGGCTAATGAAAAACTGTTTTTT. J is TRBJ1-4 and V is TRBV19, with D tentatively TRBD1 (6 bases). V lost 3 bases, J lost 3 bases, and 14 bases lay in between. The length of the CDR3 is 16 residues. Per the germline V gene, CDR1 is LNHDA and CDR2 is SQIVND (reference sequence).

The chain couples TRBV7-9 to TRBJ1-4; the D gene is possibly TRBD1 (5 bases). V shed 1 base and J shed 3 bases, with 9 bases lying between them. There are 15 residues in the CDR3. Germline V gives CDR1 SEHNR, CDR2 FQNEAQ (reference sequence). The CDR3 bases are TGTGCCAGCAGCTTAGGTCCAGGGCCTAATGAAAAACTGTTTTTT. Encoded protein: CASSLGPGPNEKLFF.

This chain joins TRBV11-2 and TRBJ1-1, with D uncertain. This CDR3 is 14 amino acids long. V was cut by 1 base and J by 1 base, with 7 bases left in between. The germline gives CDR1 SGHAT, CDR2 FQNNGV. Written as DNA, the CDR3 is TGTGCCAGCAGCTTAGGCGGATGGAACACTGAAGCTTTCTTT. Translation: CASSLGGWNTEAFF.

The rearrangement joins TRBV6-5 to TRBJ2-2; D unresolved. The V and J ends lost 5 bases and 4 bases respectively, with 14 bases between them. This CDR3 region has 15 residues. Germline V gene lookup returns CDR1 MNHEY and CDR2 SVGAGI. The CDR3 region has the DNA TGTGCCAGCAGTCCAACGCGGAGTCGCACCGGGGAGCTGTTTTTT. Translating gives CASSPTRSRTGELFF.

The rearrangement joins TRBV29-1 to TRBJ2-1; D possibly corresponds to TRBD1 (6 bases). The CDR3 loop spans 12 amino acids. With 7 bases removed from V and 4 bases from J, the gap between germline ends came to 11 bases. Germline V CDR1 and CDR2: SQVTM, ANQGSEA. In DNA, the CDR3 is TGCAGCGACGGACAGTATTACAATGAGCAGTTCTTC. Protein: CSDGQYYNEQFF.

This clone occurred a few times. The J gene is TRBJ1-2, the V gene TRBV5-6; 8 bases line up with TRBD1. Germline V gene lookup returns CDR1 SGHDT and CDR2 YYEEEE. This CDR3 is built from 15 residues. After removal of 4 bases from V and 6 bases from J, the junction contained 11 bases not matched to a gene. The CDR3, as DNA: TGTGCCAGCAGCCCCAGAGACAGGGGAAGAAATGGCTACACCTTC. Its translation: CASSPRDRGRNGYTF.

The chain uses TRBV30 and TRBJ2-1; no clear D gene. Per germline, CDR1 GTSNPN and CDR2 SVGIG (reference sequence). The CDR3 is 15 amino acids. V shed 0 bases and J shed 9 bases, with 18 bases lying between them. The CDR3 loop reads CAWSVLSGPGTEQFF. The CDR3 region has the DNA TGTGCCTGGAGTGTCCTTTCAGGTCCCGGCACTGAGCAGTTCTTC.

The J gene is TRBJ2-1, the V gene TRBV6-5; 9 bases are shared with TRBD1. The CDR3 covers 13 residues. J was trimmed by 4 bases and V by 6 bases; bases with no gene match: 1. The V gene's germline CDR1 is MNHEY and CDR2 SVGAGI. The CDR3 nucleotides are TGTGCCAGCAGGGGGACAGGGTACAATGAGCAGTTCTTC. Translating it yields CASRGTGYNEQFF.

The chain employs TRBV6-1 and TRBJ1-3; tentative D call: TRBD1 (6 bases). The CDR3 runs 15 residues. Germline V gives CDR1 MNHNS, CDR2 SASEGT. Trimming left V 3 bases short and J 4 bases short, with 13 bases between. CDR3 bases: TGTGCCAGCAGTGATTACAGGGCAGGAGGAAACACCATATATTTT. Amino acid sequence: CASSDYRAGGNTIYF.

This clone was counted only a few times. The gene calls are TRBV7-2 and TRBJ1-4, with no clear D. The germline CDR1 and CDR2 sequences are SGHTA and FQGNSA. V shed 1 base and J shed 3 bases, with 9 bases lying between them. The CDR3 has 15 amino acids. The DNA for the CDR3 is TGTGCCAGCAGCTTAGTGTCTGGGCCTAATGAAAAACTGTTTTTT. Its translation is CASSLVSGPNEKLFF.

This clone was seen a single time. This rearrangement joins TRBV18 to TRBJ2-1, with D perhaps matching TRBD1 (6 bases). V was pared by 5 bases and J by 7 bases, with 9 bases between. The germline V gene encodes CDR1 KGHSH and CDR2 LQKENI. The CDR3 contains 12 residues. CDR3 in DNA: TGTGCCAGCTCAGCCACAGGGAATGAGCAGTTCTTC. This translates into CASSATGNEQFF.

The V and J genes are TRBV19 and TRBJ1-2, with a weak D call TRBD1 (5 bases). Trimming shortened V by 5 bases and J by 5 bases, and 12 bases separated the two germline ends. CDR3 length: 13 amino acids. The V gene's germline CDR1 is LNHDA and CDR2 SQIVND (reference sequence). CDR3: CASSPGLNYGYTF. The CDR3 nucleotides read TGTGCCAGTAGTCCGGGACTTAATTATGGCTACACCTTC. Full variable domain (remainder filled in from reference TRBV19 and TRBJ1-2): DGGITQSPKYLFRKEGQNVTLSCEQNLNHDAMYWYRQDPGQGLRLIYYSQIVNDFQKGDIAEGYSVSREKKESFPLTVTSAQKNPTAFYLCASSPGLNYGYTFGSGTRLTVV.